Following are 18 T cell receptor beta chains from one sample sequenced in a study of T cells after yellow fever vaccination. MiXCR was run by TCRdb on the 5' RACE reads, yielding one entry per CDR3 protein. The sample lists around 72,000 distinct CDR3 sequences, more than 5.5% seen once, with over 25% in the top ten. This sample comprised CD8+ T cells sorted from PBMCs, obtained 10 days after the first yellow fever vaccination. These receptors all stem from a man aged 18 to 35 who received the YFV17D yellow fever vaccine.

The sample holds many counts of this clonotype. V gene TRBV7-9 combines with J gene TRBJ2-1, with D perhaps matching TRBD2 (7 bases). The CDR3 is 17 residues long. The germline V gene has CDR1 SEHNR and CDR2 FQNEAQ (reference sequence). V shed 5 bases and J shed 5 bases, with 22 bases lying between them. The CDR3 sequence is CASSPMRGGPQDNEQFF. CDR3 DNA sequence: TGTGCCAGCAGCCCCATGAGGGGGGGACCCCAGGACAATGAGCAGTTCTTC.

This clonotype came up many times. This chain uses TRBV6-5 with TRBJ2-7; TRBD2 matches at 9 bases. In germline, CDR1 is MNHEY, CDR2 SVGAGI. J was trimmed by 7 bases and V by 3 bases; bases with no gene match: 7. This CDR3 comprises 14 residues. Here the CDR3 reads CASSYGSGGGEQYF. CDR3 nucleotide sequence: TGTGCCAGCAGTTATGGTAGCGGGGGTGGGGAGCAGTACTTC.

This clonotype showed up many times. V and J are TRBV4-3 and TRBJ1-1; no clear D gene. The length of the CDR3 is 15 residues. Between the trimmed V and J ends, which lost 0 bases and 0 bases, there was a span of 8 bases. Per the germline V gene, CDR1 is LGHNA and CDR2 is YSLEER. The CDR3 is CASSQDWLMNTEAFF. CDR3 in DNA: TGCGCCAGCAGCCAAGATTGGTTGATGAACACTGAAGCTTTCTTT.

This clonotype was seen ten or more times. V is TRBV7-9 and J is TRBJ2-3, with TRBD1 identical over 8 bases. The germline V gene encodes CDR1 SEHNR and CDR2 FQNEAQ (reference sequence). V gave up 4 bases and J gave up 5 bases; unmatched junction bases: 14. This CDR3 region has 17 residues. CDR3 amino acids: CASSSVSGQGAGDTQYF. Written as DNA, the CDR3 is TGTGCCAGCAGCTCCGTAAGTGGGCAGGGGGCAGGAGATACGCAGTATTTT.

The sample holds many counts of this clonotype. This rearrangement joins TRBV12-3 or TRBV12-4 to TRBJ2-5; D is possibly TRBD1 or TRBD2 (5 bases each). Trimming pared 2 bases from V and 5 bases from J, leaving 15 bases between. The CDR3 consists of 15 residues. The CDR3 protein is CASSLRGASGETQYF. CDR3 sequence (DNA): TGTGCCAGCAGTTTACGGGGTGCATCAGGGGAGACCCAGTACTTC.

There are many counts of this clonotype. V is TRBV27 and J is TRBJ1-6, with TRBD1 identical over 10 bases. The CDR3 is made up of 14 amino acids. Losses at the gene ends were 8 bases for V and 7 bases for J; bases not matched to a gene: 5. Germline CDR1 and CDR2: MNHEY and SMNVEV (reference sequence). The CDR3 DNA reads TGTGCCAGCGCCAGACAGGGGGCGAATTCACCCCTCCACTTT. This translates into CASARQGANSPLHF.

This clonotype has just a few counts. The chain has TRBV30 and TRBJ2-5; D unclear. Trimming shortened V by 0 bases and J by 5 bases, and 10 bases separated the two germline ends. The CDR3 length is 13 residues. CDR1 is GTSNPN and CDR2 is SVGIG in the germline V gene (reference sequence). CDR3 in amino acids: CAWSVMVLETQYF. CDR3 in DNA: TGTGCCTGGAGTGTAATGGTTCTGGAGACCCAGTACTTC.

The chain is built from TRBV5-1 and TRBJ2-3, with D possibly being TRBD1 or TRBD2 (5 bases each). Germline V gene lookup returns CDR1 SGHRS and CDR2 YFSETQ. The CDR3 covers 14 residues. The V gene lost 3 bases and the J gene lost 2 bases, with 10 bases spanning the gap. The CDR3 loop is CASSWDGVTDTQYF. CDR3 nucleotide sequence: TGCGCCAGCAGCTGGGACGGTGTCACAGATACGCAGTATTTT.

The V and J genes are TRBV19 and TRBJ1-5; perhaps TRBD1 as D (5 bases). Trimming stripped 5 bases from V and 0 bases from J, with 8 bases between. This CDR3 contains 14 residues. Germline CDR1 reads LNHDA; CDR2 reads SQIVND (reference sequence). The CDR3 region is CASSDSYSNQPQHF. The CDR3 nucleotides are TGTGCCAGTAGTGACAGCTATAGCAATCAGCCCCAGCATTTT.

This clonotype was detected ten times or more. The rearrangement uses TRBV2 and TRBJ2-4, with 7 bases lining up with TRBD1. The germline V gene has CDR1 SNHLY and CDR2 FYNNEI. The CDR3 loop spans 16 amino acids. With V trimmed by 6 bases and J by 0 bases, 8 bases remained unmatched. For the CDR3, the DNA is TGTGCCAGCAGGGACGGACAGGACGGAGCCAAAAACATTCAGTACTTC. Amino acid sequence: CASRDGQDGAKNIQYF.

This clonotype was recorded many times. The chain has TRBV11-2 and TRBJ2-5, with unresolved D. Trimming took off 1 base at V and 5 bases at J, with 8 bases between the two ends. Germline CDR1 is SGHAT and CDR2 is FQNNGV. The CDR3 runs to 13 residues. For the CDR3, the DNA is TGTGCCAGCAGCTTAGTGGCTGGGGAGACCCAGTACTTC. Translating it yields CASSLVAGETQYF.

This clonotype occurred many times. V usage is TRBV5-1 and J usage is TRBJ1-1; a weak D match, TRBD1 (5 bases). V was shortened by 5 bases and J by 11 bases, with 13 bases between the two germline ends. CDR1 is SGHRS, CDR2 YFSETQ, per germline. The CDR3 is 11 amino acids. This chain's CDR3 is CASRYQGDAFF. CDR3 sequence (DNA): TGCGCCAGCAGATATCAGGGAGATGCTTTCTTT.

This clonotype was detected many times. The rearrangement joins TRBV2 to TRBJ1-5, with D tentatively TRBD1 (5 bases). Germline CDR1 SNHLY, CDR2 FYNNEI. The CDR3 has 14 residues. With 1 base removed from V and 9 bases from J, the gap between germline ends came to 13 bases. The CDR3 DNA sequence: TGTGCCAGCAGTGAAGAGGCGGGGCCCCCGCCCCAGCATTTT. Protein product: CASSEEAGPPPQHF.

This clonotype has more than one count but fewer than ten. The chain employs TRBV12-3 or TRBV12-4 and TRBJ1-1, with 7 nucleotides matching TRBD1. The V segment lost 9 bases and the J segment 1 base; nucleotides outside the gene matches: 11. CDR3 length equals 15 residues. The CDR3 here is CASYRGSVWNTEAFF. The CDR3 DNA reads TGTGCCAGTTACAGGGGCTCTGTATGGAACACTGAAGCTTTCTTT.

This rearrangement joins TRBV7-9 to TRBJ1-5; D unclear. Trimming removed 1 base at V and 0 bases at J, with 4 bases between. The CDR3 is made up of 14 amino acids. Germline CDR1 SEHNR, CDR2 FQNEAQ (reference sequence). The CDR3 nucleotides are TGTGCCAGCAGCTTAGTGGATAGCAATCAGCCCCAGCATTTT. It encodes CASSLVDSNQPQHF.

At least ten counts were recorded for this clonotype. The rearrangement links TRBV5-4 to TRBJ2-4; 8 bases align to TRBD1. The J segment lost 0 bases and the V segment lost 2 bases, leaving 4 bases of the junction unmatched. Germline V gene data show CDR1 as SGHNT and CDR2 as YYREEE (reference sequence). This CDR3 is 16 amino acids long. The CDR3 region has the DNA TGTGCCAGCAGCTTTGGGACAGGAGTAGCCAAAAACATTCAGTACTTC. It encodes CASSFGTGVAKNIQYF. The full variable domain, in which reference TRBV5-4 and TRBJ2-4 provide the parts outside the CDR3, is ETGVTQSPTHLIKTRGQQVTLRCSSQSGHNTVSWYQQALGQGPQFIFQYYREEENGRGNFPPRFSGLQFPNYSSELNVNALELDDSALYLCASSFGTGVAKNIQYFGAGTRLSVL.

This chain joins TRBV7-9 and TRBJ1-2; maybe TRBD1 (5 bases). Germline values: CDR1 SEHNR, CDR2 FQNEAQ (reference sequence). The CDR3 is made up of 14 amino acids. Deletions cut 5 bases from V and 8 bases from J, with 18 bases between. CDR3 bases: TGTGCCAGCAGCCGGTCAGGGTACCAGCGGGGCTACACCTTC. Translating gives CASSRSGYQRGYTF. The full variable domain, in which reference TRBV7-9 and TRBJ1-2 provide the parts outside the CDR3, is DTGVSQNPRHKITKRGQNVTFRCDPISEHNRLYWYRQTLGQGPEFLTYFQNEAQLEKSRLLSDRFSAERPKGSFSTLEIQRTEQGDSAMYLCASSRSGYQRGYTFGSGTRLTVV.

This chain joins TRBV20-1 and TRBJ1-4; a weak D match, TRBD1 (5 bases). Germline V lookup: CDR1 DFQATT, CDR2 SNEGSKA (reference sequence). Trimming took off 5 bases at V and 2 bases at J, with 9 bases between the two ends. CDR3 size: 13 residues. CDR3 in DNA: TGCAGTGCTCGGGGACGTACTAATGAAAAACTGTTTTTT. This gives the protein CSARGRTNEKLFF.